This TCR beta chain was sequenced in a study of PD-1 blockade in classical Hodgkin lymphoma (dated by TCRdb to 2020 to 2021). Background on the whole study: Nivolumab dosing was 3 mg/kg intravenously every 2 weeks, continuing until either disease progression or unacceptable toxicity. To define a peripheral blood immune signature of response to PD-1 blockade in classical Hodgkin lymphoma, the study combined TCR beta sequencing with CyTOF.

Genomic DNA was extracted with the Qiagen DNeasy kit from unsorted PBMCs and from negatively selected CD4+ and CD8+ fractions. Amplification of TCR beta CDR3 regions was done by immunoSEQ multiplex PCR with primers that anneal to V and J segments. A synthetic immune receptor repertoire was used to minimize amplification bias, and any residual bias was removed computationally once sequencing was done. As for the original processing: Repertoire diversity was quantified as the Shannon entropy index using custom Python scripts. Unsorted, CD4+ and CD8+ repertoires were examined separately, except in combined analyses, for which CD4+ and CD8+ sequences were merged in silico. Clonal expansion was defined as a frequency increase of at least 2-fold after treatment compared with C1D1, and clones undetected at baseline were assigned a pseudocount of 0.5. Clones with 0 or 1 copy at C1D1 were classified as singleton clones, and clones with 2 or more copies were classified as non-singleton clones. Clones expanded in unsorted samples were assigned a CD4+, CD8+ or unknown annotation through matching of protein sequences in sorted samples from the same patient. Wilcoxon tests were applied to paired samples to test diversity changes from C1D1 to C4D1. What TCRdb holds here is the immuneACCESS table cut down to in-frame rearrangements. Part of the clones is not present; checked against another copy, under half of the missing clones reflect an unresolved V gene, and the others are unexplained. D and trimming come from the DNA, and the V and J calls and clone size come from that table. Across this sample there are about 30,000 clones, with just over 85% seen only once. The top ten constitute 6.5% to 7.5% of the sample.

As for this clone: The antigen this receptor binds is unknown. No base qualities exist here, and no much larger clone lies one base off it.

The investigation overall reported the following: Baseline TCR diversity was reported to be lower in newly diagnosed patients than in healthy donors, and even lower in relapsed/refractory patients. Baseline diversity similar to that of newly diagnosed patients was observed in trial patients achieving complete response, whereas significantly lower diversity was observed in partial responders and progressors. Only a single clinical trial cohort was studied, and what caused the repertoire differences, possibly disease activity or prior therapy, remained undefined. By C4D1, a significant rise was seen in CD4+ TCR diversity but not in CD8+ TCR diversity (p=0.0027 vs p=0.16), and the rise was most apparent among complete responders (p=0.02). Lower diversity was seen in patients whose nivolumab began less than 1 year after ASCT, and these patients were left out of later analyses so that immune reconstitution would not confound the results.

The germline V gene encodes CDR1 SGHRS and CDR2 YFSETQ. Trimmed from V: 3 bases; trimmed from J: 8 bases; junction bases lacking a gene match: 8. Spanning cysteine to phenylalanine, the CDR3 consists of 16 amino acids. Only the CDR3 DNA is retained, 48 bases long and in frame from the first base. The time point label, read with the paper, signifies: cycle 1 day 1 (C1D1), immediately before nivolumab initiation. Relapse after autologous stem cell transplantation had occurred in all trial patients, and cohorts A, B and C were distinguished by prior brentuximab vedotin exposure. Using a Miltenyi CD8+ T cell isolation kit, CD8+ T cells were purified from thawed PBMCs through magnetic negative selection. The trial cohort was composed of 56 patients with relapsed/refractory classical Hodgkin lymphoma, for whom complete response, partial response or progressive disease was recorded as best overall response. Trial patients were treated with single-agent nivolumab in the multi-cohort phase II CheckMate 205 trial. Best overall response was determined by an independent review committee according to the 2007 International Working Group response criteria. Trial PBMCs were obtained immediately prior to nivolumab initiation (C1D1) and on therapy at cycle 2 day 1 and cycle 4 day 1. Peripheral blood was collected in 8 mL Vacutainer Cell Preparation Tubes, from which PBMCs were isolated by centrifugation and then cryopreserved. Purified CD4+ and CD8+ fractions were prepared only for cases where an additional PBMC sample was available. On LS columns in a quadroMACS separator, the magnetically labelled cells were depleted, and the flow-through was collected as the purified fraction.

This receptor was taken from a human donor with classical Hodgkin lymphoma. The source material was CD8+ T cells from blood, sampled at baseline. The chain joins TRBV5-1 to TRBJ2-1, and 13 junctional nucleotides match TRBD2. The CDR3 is CASSWATSGRGDEQFF. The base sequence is TGCGCCAGCAGCTGGGCAACTAGCGGGAGGGGGGATGAGCAGTTCTTC.